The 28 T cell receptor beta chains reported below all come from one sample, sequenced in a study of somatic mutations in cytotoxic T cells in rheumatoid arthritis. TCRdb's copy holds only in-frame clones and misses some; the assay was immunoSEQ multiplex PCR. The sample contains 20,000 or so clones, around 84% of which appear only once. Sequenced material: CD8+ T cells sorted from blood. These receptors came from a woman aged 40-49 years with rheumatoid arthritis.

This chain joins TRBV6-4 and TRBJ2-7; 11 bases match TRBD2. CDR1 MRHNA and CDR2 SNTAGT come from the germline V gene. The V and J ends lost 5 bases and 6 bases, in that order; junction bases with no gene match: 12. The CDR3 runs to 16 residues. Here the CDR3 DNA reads TGTGCCAGCAGTTCGGTAGCGGGAGGGCCTCTGAGCGAGCAGTACTTC. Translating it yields CASSSVAGGPLSEQYF.

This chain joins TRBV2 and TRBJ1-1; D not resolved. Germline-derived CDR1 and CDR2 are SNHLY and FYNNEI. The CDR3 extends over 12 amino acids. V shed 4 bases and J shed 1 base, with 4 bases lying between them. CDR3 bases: TGTGCCAGCAGTGGAGGGAACACTGAAGCTTTCTTT. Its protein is CASSGGNTEAFF. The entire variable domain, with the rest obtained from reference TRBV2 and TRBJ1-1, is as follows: EPEVTQTPSHQVTQMGQEVILRCVPISNHLYFYWYRQILGQKVEFLVSFYNNEISEKSEIFDDQFSVERPDGSNFTLKIRSTKLEDSAMYFCASSGGNTEAFFGQGTRLTVV.

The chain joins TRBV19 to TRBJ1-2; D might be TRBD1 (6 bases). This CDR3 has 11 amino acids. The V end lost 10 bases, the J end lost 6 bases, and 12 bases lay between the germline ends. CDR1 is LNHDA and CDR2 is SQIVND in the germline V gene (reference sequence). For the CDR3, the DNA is TGTGCCATAAGTTCAGGGGATGGCTACACCTTC. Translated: CAISSGDGYTF.

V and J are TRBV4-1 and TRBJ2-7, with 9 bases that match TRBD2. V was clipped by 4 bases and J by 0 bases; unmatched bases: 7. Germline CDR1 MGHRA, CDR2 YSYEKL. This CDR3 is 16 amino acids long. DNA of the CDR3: TGCGCCAGCAGCCCACAATCTAGCGGGGACTCCTACGAGCAGTACTTC. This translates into CASSPQSSGDSYEQYF.

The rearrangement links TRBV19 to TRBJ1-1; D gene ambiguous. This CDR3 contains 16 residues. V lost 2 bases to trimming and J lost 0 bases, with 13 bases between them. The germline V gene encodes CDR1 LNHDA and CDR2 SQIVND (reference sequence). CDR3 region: CASSISLGSLNTEAFF. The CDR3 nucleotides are TGTGCCAGTAGTATAAGTTTGGGGAGCCTGAACACTGAAGCTTTCTTT.

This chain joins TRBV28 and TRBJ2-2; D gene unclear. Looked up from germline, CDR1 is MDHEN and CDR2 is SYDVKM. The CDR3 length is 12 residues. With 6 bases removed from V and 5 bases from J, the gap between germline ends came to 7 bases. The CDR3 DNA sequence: TGTGCCAGCAGACACCTTACCGGGGAGCTGTTTTTT. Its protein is CASRHLTGELFF.

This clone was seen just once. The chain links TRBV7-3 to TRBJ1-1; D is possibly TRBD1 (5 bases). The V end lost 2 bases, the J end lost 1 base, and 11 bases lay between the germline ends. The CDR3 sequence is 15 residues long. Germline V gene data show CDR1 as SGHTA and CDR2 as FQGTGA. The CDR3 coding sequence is TGTGCCAGCAGCTTATATGGCGACAGGAACACTGAAGCTTTCTTT. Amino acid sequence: CASSLYGDRNTEAFF.

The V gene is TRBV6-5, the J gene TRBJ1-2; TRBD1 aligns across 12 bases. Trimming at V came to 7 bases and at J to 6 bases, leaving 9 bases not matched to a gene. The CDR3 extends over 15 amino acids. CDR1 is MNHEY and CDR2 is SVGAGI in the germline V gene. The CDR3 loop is CASTPGRDRGHGYTF. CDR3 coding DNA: TGTGCCAGCACCCCGGGGCGGGACAGGGGGCATGGCTACACCTTC.

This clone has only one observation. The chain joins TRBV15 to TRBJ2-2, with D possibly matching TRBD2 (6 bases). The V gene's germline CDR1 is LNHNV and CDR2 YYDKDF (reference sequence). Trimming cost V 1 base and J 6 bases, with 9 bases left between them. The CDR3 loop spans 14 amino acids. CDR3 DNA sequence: TGTGCCACCAGCAGAGGGTGGGAGGCCGGGGAGCTGTTTTTT. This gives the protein CATSRGWEAGELFF.

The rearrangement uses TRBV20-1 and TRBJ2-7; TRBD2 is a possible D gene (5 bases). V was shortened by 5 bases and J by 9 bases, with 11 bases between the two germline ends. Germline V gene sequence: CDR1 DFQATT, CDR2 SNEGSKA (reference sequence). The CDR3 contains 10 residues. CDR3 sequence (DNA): TGCAGTGCTTCCGACGGACTGCAGTACTTC. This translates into CSASDGLQYF.

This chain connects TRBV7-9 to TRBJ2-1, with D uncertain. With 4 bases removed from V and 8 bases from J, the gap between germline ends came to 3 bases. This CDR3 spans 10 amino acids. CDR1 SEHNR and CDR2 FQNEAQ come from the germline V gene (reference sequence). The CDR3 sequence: CASSSYEQFF. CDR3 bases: TGTGCCAGCAGCTCCTATGAGCAGTTCTTC.

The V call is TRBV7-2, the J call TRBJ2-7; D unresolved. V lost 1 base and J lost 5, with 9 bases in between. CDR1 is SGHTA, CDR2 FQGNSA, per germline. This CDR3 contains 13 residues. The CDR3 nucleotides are TGTGCCAGCAGCTTAGAACTTCCCAACGAGCAGTACTTC. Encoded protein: CASSLELPNEQYF.

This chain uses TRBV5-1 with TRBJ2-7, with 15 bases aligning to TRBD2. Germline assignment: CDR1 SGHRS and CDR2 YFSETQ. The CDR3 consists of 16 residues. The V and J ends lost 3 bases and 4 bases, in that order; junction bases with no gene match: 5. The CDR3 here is CASSSGLAGGRYEQYF. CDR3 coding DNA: TGCGCCAGCAGCTCGGGACTAGCGGGGGGAAGGTACGAGCAGTACTTC. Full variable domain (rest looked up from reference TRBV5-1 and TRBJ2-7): KAGVTQTPRYLIKTRGQQVTLSCSPISGHRSVSWYQQTPGQGLQFLFEYFSETQRNKGNFPGRFSGRQFSNSRSEMNVSTLELGDSALYLCASSSGLAGGRYEQYFGPGTRLTVT.

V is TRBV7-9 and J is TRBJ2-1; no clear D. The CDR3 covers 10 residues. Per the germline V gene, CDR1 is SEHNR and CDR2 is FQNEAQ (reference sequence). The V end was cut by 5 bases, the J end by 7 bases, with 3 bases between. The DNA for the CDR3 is TGTGCCAGCAGCCCAAATGAGCAGTTCTTC. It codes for CASSPNEQFF.

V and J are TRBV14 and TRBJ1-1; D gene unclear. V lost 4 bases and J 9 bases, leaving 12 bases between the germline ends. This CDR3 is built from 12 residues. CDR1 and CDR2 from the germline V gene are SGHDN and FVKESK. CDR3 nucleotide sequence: TGTGCCAGCAGCCCGGACGGAGGGAAAGCTTTCTTT. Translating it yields CASSPDGGKAFF.

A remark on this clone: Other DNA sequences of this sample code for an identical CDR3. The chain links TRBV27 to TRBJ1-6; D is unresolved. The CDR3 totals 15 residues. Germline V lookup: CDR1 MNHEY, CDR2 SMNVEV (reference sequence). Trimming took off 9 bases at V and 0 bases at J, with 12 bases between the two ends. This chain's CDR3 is CASSEESSYNSPLHF. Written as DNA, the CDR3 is TGTGCCAGTAGTGAAGAGAGCTCCTATAATTCACCCCTCCACTTT.

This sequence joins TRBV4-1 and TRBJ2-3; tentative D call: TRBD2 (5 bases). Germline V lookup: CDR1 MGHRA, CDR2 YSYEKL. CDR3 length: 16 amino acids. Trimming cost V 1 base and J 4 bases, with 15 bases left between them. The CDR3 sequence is CASSQVEEVWADTQYF. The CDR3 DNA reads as TGCGCCAGCAGCCAAGTGGAGGAGGTATGGGCAGATACGCAGTATTTT.

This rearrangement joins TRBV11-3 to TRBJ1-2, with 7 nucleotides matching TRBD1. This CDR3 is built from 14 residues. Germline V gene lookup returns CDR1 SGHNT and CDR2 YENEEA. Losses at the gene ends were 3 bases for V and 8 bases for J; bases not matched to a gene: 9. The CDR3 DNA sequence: TGTGCCAGCAGCTTCGAGGGGGCGCTGGGGGGCTACACCTTC. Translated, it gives CASSFEGALGGYTF.

This chain's CDR3 is CASSPKRSTEAFF. In nucleotides, the CDR3 is TGTGCCAGCAGCCCAAAAAGGAGCACTGAAGCTTTCTTT. The rearrangement joins TRBV7-9 to TRBJ1-1; no firm D call. The V gene lost 5 bases and the J gene lost 4 bases, with 11 bases spanning the gap. Germline assignment: CDR1 SEHNR and CDR2 FQNEAQ (reference sequence). CDR3 length: 13 amino acids.

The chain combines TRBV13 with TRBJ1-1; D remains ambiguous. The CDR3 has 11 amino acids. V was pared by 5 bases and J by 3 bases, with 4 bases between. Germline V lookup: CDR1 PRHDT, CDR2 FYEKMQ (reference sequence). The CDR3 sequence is CASSRDTEAFF. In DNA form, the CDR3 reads TGTGCCAGCAGCCGCGACACTGAAGCTTTCTTT.

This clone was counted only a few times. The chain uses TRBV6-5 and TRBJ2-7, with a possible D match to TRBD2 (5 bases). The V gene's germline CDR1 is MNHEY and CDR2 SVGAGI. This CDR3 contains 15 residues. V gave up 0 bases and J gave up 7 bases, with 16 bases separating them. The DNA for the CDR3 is TGTGCCAGCAGTTACTCAAGAGCGTCTACGGGAGAGCAGTACTTC. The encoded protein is CASSYSRASTGEQYF.

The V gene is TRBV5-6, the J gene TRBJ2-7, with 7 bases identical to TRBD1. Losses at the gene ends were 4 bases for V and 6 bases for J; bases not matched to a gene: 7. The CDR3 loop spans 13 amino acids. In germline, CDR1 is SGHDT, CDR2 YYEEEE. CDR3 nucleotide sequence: TGTGCCAGCAGCACAGGGGTCTCGGGCGAGCAGTACTTC. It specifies CASSTGVSGEQYF. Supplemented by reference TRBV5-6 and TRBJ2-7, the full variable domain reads DAGVTQSPTHLIKTRGQQVTLRCSPKSGHDTVSWYQQALGQGPQFIFQYYEEEERQRGNFPDRFSGHQFPNYSSELNVNALLLGDSALYLCASSTGVSGEQYFGPGTRLTVT.

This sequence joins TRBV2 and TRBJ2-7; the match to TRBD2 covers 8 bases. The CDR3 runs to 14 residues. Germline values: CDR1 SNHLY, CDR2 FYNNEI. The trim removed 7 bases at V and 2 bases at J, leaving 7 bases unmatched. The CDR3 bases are TGTGCCAGCACATTCCGGGAGGGCCCCTACGAGCAGTACTTC. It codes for CASTFREGPYEQYF. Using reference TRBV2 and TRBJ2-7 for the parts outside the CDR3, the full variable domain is EPEVTQTPSHQVTQMGQEVILRCVPISNHLYFYWYRQILGQKVEFLVSFYNNEISEKSEIFDDQFSVERPDGSNFTLKIRSTKLEDSAMYFCASTFREGPYEQYFGPGTRLTVT.

CDR3 DNA: TGTGCCAGCAGCTTCAGTGAACACCCGAACACTGAAGCTTTCTTT. Its translation: CASSFSEHPNTEAFF. V and J are TRBV11-2 and TRBJ1-1; D gene uncertain. Trimming left V 3 bases short and J 1 base short, with 12 bases between. CDR1 and CDR2 (germline): SGHAT, FQNNGV. The CDR3 spans 15 residues. Using reference TRBV11-2 and TRBJ1-1 for the parts outside the CDR3, the full variable domain is EAGVAQSPRYKIIEKRQSVAFWCNPISGHATLYWYQQILGQGPKLLIQFQNNGVVDDSQLPKDRFSAERLKGVDSTLKIQPAKLEDSAVYLCASSFSEHPNTEAFFGQGTRLTVV.

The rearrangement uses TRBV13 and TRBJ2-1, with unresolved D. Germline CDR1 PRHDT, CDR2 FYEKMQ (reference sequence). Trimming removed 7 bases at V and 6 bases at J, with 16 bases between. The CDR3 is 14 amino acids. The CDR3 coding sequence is TGTGCCAGCACACCAGGTCTCGCTGGCAATGAGCAGTTCTTC. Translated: CASTPGLAGNEQFF.

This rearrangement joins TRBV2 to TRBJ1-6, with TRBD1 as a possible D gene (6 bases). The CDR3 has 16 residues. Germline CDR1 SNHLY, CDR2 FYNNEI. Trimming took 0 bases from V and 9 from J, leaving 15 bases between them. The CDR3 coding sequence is TGTGCCAGCAGTGAAGCGCGGGGGGCCCTAGTTTCACCCCTCCACTTT. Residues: CASSEARGALVSPLHF.

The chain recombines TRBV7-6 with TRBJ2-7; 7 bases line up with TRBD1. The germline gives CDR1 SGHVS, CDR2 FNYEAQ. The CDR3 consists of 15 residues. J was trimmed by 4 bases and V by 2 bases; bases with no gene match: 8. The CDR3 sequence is CASSLSRGWTYEQYF. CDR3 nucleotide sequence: TGTGCCAGCAGCTTAAGCAGGGGGTGGACTTACGAGCAGTACTTC.

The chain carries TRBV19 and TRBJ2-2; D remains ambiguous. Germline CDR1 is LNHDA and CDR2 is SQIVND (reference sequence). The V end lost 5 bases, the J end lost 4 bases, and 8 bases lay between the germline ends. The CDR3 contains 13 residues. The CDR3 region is CASSDPGTGELFF. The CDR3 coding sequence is TGTGCCAGTAGTGATCCGGGCACCGGGGAGCTGTTTTTT. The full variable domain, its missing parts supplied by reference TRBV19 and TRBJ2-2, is DGGITQSPKYLFRKEGQNVTLSCEQNLNHDAMYWYRQDPGQGLRLIYYSQIVNDFQKGDIAEGYSVSREKKESFPLTVTSAQKNPTAFYLCASSDPGTGELFFGEGSRLTVL.